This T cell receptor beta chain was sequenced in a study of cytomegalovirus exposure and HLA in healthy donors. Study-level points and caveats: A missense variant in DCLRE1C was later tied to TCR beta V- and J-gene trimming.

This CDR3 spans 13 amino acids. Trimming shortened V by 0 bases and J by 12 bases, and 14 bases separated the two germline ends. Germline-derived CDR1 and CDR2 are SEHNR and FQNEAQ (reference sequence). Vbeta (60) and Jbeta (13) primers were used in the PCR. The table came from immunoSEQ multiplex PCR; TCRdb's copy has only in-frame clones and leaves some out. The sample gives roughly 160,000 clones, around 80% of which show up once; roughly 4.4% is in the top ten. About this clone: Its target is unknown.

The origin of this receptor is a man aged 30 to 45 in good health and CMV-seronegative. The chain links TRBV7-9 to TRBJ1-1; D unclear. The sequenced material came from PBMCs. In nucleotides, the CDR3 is TGTGCCAGCAGCTTAGCGGTCCGAGAAGTGCCTTTCTTT. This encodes CASSLAVREVPFF.